Listed below are T cell receptor beta chains from one sample, sequenced in a study of OX40 agonist ivuxolimab in advanced cancers. Libraries were prepared by immunoSEQ multiplex PCR; TCRdb keeps only in-frame clonotypes and omits some of them. The data show about 53,000 clones, with about 88% seen just once and approximately 1.6% held by the top ten. The sample consisted of CD4+ or CD8+ T cells sorted from blood, taken in a trial of the OX40 agonist ivuxolimab. The source is an adult with an advanced solid tumor such as melanoma, head and neck, liver or kidney cancer. Both conserved end residues are trimmed from each CDR3. The order of the fields is clone size, J gene, V gene, CDR3 protein. Size is omitted from some rows. Given values are once, few, many or a class for expanded clones.

once	TRBJ2-3	TRBV6-4	ASSDSDTDTQY
NA	TRBJ2-5	TRBV28	ASSLPAGMRETQY
NA	TRBJ2-3	TRBV19	ASSIGWQAMGDTQY
NA	TRBJ2-1	TRBV5-1	ASSLAPRGGRNEQF
NA	TRBJ2-5	TRBV7-2	ASSINGQYQETQY
NA	TRBJ1-5	TRBV4-1	ASSQDPGRNQPQH
NA	TRBJ2-1	TRBV30	AWSPKEGTSGRQF
NA	TRBJ1-2	TRBV10-2	ASSDPQGPGYT
NA	TRBJ1-6	TRBV19	ASSTPPGAGLNSPLH
NA	TRBJ2-2	TRBV11-3	ASSLTGGAGELF
NA	TRBJ2-2	TRBV19	ASTQPWGPIGDTGELF
NA	TRBJ2-7	TRBV15	ATSRPDTYEQY
NA	TRBJ2-2	TRBV5-5	ASSSNPDRGNTGELF
NA	TRBJ2-7	TRBV29-1	SVASELREQY
NA	TRBJ2-1	TRBV30	AWRTSGGNEQF
NA	TRBJ2-2	TRBV18	ASSEQDTGELF
NA	TRBJ2-3	TRBV23-1	ASPLPQY
once	TRBJ2-3	TRBV6-1	ASSEMWSSGADTQY
NA	TRBJ2-7	TRBV5-6	ASSLGSFYEQY
few	TRBJ1-3	TRBV5-5	ASGRGSGNTIY
NA	TRBJ1-2	TRBV28	ASSYIYSAGRALYGYT
medium-sized	TRBJ2-7	TRBV5-6	ASSNPGTSVTRGSYEQY
once	TRBJ2-7	TRBV7-9	ASSLLGNEQY
NA	TRBJ1-2	TRBV2	ANRARQGIYGYT
NA	TRBJ1-2	TRBV10-3	AINPGQLNYGYT
once	TRBJ1-6	TRBV10-3	AIRSSPDNSPLH
NA	TRBJ2-7	TRBV30	ACSGGAYEQY